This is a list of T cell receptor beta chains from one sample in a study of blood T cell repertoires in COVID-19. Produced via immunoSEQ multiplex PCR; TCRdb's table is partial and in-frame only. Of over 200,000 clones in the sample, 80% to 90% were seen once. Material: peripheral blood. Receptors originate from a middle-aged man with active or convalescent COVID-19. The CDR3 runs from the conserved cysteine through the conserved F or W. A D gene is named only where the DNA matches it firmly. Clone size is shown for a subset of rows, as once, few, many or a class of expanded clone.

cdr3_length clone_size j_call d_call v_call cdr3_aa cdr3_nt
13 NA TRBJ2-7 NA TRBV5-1 CASSPIPTYEQYF TGCGCCAGCAGCCCAATTCCAACCTACGAGCAGTACTTC
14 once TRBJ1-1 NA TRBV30 CAWRSRGRAPEAFF TGTGCCTGGCGGAGCAGGGGAAGGGCACCTGAAGCTTTCTTT
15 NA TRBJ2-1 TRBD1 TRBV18 CASSPRDSHYNEQFF TGTGCCAGCTCACCCCGGGACAGCCACTACAATGAGCAGTTCTTC
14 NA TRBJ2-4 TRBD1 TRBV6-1 CASSERDRGNIQYF TGTGCCAGCAGTGAAAGGGACAGGGGAAACATTCAGTACTTC
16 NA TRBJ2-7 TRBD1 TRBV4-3 CASSQSATGETYEQYF TGCGCCAGCAGCCAAAGCGCGACAGGGGAAACCTACGAGCAGTACTTC
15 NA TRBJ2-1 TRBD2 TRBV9 CASSATSGRDNEQFF TGTGCCAGCAGCGCGACTAGCGGGAGAGACAATGAGCAGTTCTTC
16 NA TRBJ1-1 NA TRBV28 CASSRGTGYLDTEAFF TGTGCCAGCAGTAGGGGTACAGGGTATTTGGACACTGAAGCTTTCTTT
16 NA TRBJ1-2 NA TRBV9 CASSPLGGIRDYGYTF TGTGCCAGCAGCCCCCTTGGGGGGATTCGAGACTATGGCTACACCTTC
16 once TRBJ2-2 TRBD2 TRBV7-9 CASRYSGLSNTGELFF TGTGCCAGCAGGTATAGCGGGCTATCGAACACCGGGGAGCTGTTTTTT
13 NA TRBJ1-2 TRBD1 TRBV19 CASINTGGHGYTF TGTGCCAGTATCAATACAGGGGGGCATGGCTACACCTTC
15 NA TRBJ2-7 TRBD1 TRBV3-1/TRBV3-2 CASSDPQGATYEQYF TGTGCCAGCAGCGACCCACAGGGGGCGACCTACGAGCAGTACTTC
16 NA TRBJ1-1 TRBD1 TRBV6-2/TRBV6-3 CASSYPRDRENTEAFF TGTGCCAGCAGTTACCCCCGGGACAGGGAAAACACTGAAGCTTTCTTT
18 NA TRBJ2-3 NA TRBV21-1 CASSKSAGLAGSTDTQYF TGTGCCAGCAGCAAGTCCGCGGGACTAGCGGGTAGCACAGATACGCAGTATTTT
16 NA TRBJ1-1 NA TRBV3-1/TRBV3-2 CASSQVEERVNTEAFF TGTGCCAGCAGCCAAGTAGAGGAGAGAGTGAACACTGAAGCTTTCTTT
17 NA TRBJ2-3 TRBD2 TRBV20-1 CSASSRGGARGDDTQYF TGCAGTGCTAGTTCGCGCGGGGGGGCCCGCGGGGACGATACGCAGTATTTT
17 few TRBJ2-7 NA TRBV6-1 CASSEAYVPGFLYEQYF TGTGCCAGCAGTGAAGCGTATGTCCCGGGGTTCCTTTACGAGCAGTACTTC
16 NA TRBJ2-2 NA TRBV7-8 CASSLDGGQNTGELFF TGTGCCAGCAGCTTAGATGGGGGCCAGAACACCGGGGAGCTGTTTTTT
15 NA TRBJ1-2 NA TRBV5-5 CASSLVAGGGYGYTF TGTGCCAGCAGCTTGGTGGCAGGAGGAGGCTATGGCTACACCTTC
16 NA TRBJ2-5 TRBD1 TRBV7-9 CASRPDRGVRGETQYF TGTGCCAGCAGGCCCGACAGGGGGGTACGAGGAGAGACCCAGTACTTC
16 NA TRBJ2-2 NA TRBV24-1 CATSEPTGTYTGELFF TGTGCCACCAGTGAACCGACCGGGACTTACACCGGGGAGCTGTTTTTT
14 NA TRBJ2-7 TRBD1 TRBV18 CASSPTGGSYEQYF TGTGCCAGCTCACCTACAGGGGGATCCTACGAGCAGTACTTC
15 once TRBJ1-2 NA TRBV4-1 CASSPQLDGNYGYTF TGCGCCAGCAGCCCTCAACTAGACGGAAACTATGGCTACACCTTC
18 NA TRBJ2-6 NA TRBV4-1 CASSQDLGWRAGANVLTF TGCGCCAGCAGCCAAGATCTAGGCTGGAGAGCTGGGGCCAACGTCCTGACTTTC
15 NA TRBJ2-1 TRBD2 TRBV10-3 CAISPSGGPYNEQFF TGTGCCATCAGCCCGAGCGGGGGGCCCTACAATGAGCAGTTCTTC
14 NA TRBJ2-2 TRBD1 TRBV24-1 CATSAKDRAGELFF TGTGCCACCAGTGCTAAGGACAGGGCCGGGGAGCTGTTTTTT
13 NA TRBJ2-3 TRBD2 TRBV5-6 CASSRRGGDTQYF TGTGCCAGCAGTCGCCGCGGGGGGGATACGCAGTATTTT
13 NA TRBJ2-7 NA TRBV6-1 CASSDEIVYEQYF TGTGCCAGCAGTGATGAGATCGTCTACGAGCAGTACTTC
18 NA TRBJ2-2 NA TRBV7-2 CASSYYSPSGSDTGELFF TGTGCCAGCAGCTACTATTCTCCGTCGGGTTCCGATACCGGGGAGCTGTTTTTT
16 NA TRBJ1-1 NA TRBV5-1 CASSYRPLEGDTEAFF TGCGCCAGCAGCTATCGGCCCCTTGAAGGGGACACTGAAGCTTTCTTT
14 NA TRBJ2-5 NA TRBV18 CASSPGATEETQYF TGTGCCAGCTCACCAGGAGCGACGGAAGAGACCCAGTACTTC
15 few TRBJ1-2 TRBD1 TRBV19 CASSATGTGVYGYTF TGTGCCAGTAGCGCAACCGGGACAGGGGTTTATGGCTACACCTTC
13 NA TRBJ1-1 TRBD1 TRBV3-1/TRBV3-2 CASSPRDRAEAFF TGTGCCAGCAGCCCCCGGGACAGGGCTGAAGCTTTCTTT
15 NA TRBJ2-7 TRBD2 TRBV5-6 CASSPGLAGLYEQYF TGTGCCAGCAGCCCGGGACTAGCGGGGTTGTACGAGCAGTACTTC
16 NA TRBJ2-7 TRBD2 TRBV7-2 CASSTRGTSGTYEQYF TGTGCCAGCAGCACCCGCGGGACTAGCGGAACCTACGAGCAGTACTTC
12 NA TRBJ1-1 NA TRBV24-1 CATSDRNTEAFF TGTGCCACCAGTGACCGTAACACTGAAGCTTTCTTT
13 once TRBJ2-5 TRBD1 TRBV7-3 CASSADRGGTQYF TGTGCCAGCAGCGCAGACAGGGGAGGGACCCAGTACTTC
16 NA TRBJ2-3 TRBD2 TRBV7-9 CASSFQTSGRTDTQYF TGTGCCAGCAGCTTTCAGACTAGCGGGAGAACAGATACGCAGTATTTT
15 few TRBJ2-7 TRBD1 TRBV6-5 CASSYLGQAPHEQYF TGTGCCAGCAGTTACTTGGGACAGGCACCCCACGAGCAGTACTTC
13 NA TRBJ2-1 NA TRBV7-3 CASSLRPSNEQFF TGTGCCAGCAGCTTACGTCCTAGTAATGAGCAGTTCTTC
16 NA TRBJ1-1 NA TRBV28 CASTVIGRGRDTEAFF TGTGCCAGCACTGTCATCGGTAGGGGCCGCGACACTGAAGCTTTCTTT
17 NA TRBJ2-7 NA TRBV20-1 CSASPIRGGRPSDEQYF TGCAGTGCTAGTCCCATCCGAGGAGGGCGCCCTTCCGACGAGCAGTACTTC
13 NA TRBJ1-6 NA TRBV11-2 CASSYLWSSPLHF TGTGCCAGCAGCTACCTCTGGAGTTCACCCCTCCACTTT
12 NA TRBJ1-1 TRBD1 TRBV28 CASSLGQANTFF TGTGCCAGCAGTTTAGGACAGGCAAATACTTTCTTT
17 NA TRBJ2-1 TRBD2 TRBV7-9 CASSWLAGVASYNEQFF TGTGCCAGCAGCTGGCTAGCGGGAGTAGCATCCTACAATGAGCAGTTCTTC
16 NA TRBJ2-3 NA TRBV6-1 CASSEAGGWGTDTQYF TGTGCCAGCAGTGAAGCCGGCGGGTGGGGCACAGATACGCAGTATTTT
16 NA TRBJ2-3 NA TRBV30 CAWGQGARGLTDTQYF TGTGCCTGGGGGCAGGGCGCTCGTGGTCTCACAGATACGCAGTATTTT